A selection of T cell receptor beta chains follows, all from one sample in a study of blood T cell repertoires in COVID-19. Measured with immunoSEQ multiplex PCR; TCRdb has only the in-frame clones, and not every one. The sample consists of 200,000 to 300,000 clones, 80% to 90% of them appearing once. Sequenced: peripheral blood. All receptors come from a woman aged 45 to 65 with acute or convalescent COVID-19. The CDR3 runs from the conserved cysteine through the conserved F or W. The D gene is left open where the match is weak. Some rows mark clone size as missing; the rest say once, few, many or name a class of expanded clone.

d_gene	v_gene	abundance	j_gene	CDR3aa	CDR3nt
NA	TRBV6-6	NA	TRBJ2-3	CASSYSRLATTDTQYF	TGTGCCAGCAGTTACAGCAGGTTGGCCACCACAGATACGCAGTATTTT
TRBD2	TRBV19	NA	TRBJ2-4	CASSIVAGGGKNIQYF	TGTGCCAGTAGTATAGTAGCGGGAGGGGGCAAAAACATTCAGTACTTC
NA	TRBV19	NA	TRBJ1-1	CASSWTAKNTEAFF	TGTGCCAGTAGTTGGACAGCGAAGAACACTGAAGCTTTCTTT
NA	TRBV19	NA	TRBJ1-1	CASSISGVNTEAFF	TGTGCCAGTAGTATATCTGGAGTGAACACTGAAGCTTTCTTT
NA	TRBV28	NA	TRBJ1-4	CASSLPRYRESNEKLFF	TGTGCCAGCAGTTTACCCCGGTACAGGGAGTCTAATGAAAAACTGTTTTTT
NA	TRBV6-5	NA	TRBJ1-4	CASSRFWRNEKLFF	TGTGCCAGCTCTCGTTTCTGGCGGAATGAAAAACTGTTTTTT
NA	TRBV28	NA	TRBJ1-5	CASSSEGEGNQPQHF	TGTGCCAGCTCATCGGAAGGGGAGGGCAATCAGCCCCAGCATTTT
TRBD1	TRBV3-1/TRBV3-2	NA	TRBJ1-6	CASSQGQLASPLHF	TGTGCCAGCAGCCAGGGACAGTTAGCCTCACCCCTCCACTTT
TRBD1	TRBV5-1	once	TRBJ1-2	CASSSLDRGEPNYGYTF	TGCGCCAGCAGCTCCCTGGACAGGGGGGAACCTAACTATGGCTACACCTTC
NA	TRBV18	NA	TRBJ2-1	CASSRETGNEQFF	TGTGCCAGCTCACGGGAAACGGGGAATGAGCAGTTCTTC